The source of this TCR beta chain is a study of T cell repertoires in cytomegalovirus infection. This CDR3 is built from 12 residues. Germline V gene sequence: CDR1 SGHDN, CDR2 FVKESK. V shed 0 bases and J shed 7 bases, with 5 bases lying between them. Each CDR3 protein is one row after TCRdb ran MiXCR on the reads. This table has about 480,000 distinct CDR3 sequences, around 30% appearing once. This clonotype came up a few times. No antigen is known for it. Sequences were derived from cultured PBMCs, sampled from culture after CMV antigen stimulation. This receptor was taken from a human donor in good health (CMV status not recorded). Some clones in this sample may be carry-over from other donors' samples. J is TRBJ2-3 and V is TRBV14; D gene uncertain. CDR3: CASSQDSNTQYF. The CDR3 DNA is TGTGCCAGCAGCCAAGATTCAAATACGCAGTATTTT.